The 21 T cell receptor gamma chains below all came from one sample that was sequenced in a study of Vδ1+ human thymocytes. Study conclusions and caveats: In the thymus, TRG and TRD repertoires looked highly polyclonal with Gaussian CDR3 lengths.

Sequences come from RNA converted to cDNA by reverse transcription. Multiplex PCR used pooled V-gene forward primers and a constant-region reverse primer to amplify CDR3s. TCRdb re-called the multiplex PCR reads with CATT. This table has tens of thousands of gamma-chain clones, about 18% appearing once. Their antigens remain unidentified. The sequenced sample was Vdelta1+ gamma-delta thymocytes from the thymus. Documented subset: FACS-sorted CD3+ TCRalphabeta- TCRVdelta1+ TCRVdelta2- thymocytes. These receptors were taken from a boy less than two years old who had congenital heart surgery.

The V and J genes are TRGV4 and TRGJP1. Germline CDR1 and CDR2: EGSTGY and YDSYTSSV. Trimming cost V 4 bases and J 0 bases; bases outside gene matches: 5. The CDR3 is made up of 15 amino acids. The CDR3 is CATWDLNTTGWFKIF. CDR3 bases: TGTGCCACCTGGGACCTAAATACCACTGGTTGGTTCAAGATATTT.

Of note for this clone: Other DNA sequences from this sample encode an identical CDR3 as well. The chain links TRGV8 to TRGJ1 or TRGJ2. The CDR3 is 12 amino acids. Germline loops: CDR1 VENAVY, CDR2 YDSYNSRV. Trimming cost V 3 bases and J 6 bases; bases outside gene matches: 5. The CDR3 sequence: CATWDRCYKKLF. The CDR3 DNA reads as TGTGCCACCTGGGATCGCTGTTATAAGAAACTCTTT.

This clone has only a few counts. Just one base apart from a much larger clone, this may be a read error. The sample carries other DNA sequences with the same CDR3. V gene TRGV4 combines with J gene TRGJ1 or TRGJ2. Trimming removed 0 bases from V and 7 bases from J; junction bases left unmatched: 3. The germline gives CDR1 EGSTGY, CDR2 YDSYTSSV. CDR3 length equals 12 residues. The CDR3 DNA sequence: TGTGCCACCTGGGATGGGCTGTATAAGAAACTCTTT. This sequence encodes CATWDGLYKKLF.

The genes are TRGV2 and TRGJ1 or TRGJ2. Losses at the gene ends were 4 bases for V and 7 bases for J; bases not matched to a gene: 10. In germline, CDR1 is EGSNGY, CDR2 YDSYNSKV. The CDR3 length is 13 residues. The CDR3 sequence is CATWDIVGYKKLF. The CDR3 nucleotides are TGTGCCACCTGGGATATTGTGGGGTATAAGAAACTCTTT.

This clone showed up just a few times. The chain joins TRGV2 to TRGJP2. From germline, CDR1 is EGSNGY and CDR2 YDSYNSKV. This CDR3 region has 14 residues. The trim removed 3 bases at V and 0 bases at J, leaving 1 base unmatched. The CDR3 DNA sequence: TGTGCCACCTGGGACAATAGTAGTGATTGGATCAAGACGTTT. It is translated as CATWDNSSDWIKTF.

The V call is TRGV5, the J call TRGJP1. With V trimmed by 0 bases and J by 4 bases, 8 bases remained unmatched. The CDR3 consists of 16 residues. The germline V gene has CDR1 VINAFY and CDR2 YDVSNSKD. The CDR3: CATWDRLGGTGWFKIF. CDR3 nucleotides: TGTGCCACCTGGGACAGGCTAGGAGGCACTGGTTGGTTCAAGATATTT.

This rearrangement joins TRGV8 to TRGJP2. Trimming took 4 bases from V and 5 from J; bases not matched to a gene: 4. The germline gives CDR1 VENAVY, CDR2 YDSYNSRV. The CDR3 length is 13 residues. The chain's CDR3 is CATWEGSDWIKTF. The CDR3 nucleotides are TGTGCCACCTGGGAAGGAAGTGATTGGATCAAGACGTTT.

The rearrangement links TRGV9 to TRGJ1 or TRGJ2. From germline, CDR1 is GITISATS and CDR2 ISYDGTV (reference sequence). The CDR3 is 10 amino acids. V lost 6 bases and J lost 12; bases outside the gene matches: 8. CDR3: CALWPNRKLF. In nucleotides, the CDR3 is TGTGCCTTGTGGCCAAATAGGAAACTCTTT.

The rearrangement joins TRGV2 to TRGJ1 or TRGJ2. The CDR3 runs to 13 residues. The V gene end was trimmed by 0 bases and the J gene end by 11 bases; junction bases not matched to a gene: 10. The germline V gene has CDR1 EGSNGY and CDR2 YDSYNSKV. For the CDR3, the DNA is TGTGCCACCTGGGACGGGCCAGGGAATGAGAAACTCTTT. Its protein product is CATWDGPGNEKLF.

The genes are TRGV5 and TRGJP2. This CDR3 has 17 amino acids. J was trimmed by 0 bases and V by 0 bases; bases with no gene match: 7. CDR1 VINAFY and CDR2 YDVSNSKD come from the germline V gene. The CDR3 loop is CATWDRLAYSSDWIKTF. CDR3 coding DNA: TGTGCCACCTGGGACAGGCTCGCATATAGTAGTGATTGGATCAAGACGTTT.

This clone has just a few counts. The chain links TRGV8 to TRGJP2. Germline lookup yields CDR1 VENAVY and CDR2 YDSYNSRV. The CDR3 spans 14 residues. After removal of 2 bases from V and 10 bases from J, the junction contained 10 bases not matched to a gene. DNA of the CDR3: TGTGCCACCTGGGATAACCTTTCAGGTTGGATCAAGACGTTT. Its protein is CATWDNLSGWIKTF.

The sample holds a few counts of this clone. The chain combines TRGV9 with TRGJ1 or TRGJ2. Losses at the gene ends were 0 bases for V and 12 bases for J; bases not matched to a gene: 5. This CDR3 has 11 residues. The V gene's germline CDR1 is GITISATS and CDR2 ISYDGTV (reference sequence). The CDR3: CALWEVQRKLF. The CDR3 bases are TGTGCCTTGTGGGAGGTGCAACGGAAACTCTTT.

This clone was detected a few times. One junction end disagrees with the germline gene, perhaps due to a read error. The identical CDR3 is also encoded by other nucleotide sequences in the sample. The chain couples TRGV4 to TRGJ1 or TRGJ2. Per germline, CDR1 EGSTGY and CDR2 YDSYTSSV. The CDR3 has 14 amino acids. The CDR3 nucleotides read TGTGCCACTTGGGATGGGCCAGGTAGTTATAAGAAACTCTTT. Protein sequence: CATWDGPGSYKKLF.

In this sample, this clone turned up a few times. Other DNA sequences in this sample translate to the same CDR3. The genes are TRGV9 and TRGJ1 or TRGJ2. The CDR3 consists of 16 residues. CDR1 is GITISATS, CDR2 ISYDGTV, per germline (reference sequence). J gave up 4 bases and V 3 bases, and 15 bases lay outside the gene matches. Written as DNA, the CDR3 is TGTGCCTTGTGGGAGAGCCCACTTCAGGGGTATTATAAGAAACTCTTT. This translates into CALWESPLQGYYKKLF.

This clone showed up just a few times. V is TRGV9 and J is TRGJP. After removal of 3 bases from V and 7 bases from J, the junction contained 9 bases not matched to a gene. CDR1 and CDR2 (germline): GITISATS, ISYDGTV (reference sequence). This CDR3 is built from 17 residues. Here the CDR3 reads CALWESVAELGKKIKVF. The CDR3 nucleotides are TGTGCCTTGTGGGAGTCTGTCGCCGAGTTGGGCAAAAAAATCAAGGTATTT.

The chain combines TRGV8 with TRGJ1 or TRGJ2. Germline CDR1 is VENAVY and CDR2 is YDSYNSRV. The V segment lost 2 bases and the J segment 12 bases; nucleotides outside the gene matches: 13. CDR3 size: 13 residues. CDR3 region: CATWDNFGSRKLF. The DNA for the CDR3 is TGTGCCACCTGGGATAATTTTGGATCCAGGAAACTCTTT.

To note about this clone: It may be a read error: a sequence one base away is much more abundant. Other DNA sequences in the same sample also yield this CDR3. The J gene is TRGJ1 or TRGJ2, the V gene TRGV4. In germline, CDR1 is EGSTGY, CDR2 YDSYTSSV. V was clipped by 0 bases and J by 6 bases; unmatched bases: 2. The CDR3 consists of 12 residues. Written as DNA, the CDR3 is TGTGCCACCTGGGATGGGTTTTATAAGAAACTCTTT. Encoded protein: CATWDGFYKKLF.

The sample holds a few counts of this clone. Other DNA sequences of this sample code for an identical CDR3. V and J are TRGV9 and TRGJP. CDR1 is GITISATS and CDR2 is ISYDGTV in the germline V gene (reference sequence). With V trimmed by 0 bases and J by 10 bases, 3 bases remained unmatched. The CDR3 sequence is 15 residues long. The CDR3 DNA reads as TGTGCCTTGTGGGAGGTGGGTTTGGGCAAAAAAATCAAGGTATTT. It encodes CALWEVGLGKKIKVF.

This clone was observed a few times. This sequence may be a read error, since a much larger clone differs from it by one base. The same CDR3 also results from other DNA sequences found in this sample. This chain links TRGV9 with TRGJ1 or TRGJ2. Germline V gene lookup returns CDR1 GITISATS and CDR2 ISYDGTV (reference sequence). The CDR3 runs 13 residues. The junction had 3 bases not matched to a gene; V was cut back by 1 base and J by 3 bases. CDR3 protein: CALWEVRYYKKLF. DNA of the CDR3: TGTGCCTTGTGGGAGGTTCGTTATTATAAGAAACTCTTT.

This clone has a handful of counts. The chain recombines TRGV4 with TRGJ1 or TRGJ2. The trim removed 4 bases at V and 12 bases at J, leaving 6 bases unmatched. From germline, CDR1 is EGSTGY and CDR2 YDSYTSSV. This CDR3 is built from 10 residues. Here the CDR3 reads CATWEGVKLF. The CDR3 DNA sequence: TGTGCCACCTGGGAGGGGGTGAAACTCTTT.

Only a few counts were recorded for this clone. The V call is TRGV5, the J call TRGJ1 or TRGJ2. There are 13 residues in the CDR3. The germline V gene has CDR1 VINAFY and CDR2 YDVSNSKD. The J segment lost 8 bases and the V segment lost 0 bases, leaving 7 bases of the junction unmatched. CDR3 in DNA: TGTGCCACCTGGGACAGGCGACGGGATAAGAAACTCTTT. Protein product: CATWDRRRDKKLF.